This T cell receptor beta chain derives from a study of cytomegalovirus exposure and HLA in healthy donors. Both 60 Vbeta primers and 13 Jbeta primers went into the PCR. Produced via immunoSEQ multiplex PCR; TCRdb's table is partial and in-frame only. The repertoire holds around 120,000 clones, with under 80% as singletons. Germline V CDR1 and CDR2: SNHLY, FYNNEI. The CDR3 covers 14 residues. As regards this clone: As yet, its antigen is unknown.

Study outcomes and limitations: There were 150 to 200 TCR beta chains listed as cytomegalovirus-associated.

This clonotype originated in a man aged 55 to 70 in good health and CMV-seropositive. The sequencing sample was made of PBMCs. V is TRBV2 and J is TRBJ2-5; TRBD1 agrees at 7 bases. The J call may be in error: the DNA end matches TRBJ2-7 better. CDR3 sequence reads: CASGWDRVFNEQYF. DNA for the CDR3: TGTGCCAGCGGATGGGACAGAGTCTTTAACGAGCAGTACTTC.